The entry below gives a single T cell receptor (beta chain) sequence along with its context. This clonotype was seen many times. The antigen it binds to is not known. Per-base quality was not reported, and no clone a single base away is much larger than it. Here V drops 5 bases and J drops 4 bases, and the junction holds 6 bases not matched to any gene. The CDR3 runs 14 residues from the cysteine to the phenylalanine. Kept here is only the CDR3 DNA, which spans 42 bases and is read in frame from base 1. The TCR beta CDR3 regions were amplified from RNA transcripts. For the first round of RT-PCR on the TCR CDR3, the HTBI primer set was used together with the Qiagen OneStep RT-PCR kit. A second multiplex PCR round built the libraries, followed by size selection and purification. Libraries were sequenced paired-end with 100 bp reads on an Illumina HiSeq2000. As for the original processing: SOAPnuke was used to process the raw data, throwing out any read that contained adapters or uncalled bases, had a mean Phred below 15, or lacked an exact constant-primer or identifier match. High-quality paired reads were merged with COPE v1.2.5, and unique nucleotide sequences were defined as clonotypes. MiTCR v1.1 was used to align the clonotypes against IMGT TRBV, TRBD and TRBJ reference segments. Analysis was restricted to V-J combinations with a frequency above 0.0001, which covered approximately 99% of repertoires. A TCS score was defined as the ratio of F50 (clonal expansion) to E x V (chaos), with BLOSUM62-based TCRdist applied between CDR3 peptides within each V-J. Welch's t-statistics and random forest reduced 514 V-J features to roughly 13, which were used in a naive Bayes classifier (R e1071). The raw public data were reprocessed by TCRdb itself: fastp quality trimming at Q25, MiXCR clonotype calling, in-frame beta chains only. Each entry merges the rows of one CDR3 protein and shows their most common DNA and genes. Here the V and J calls rest on TCRdb's processing, not on the authors' analysis. This sample has under 400,000 distinct CDR3 sequences in its table, and approximately 13% of those were observed once. Jointly, the top ten make up 8% to 13% of the sample.

This sample was included in a study of T cells in Graves' hyperthyroidism and ophthalmopathy (dated by TCRdb to between 2017 and 2020). Turning to the overall study: Peripheral blood was collected at initial diagnosis, before any treatment. TCR V-J signatures able to tell the groups apart were searched for in a discovery cohort of some 100 patients, of whom about 40 had Graves' ophthalmopathy and 55 to 60 had stable Graves' hyperthyroidism. After blood sampling, hyperthyroidism patients were treated with methimazole at a starting dose of 30 mg daily, and ophthalmopathy patients were treated with high-dose intravenous methylprednisolone. The roughly 90 discovery patients were divided at random into training and test sets in a 7:3 ratio. Prospective prediction of ophthalmopathy was tested in an independent validation cohort of 18 to 20 hyperthyroidism patients and roughly 16 patients who later progressed to ophthalmopathy. In several Graves' hyperthyroidism patients, the study also compared T-cell repertoires from thyroid tissue with T-cell repertoires from blood. The paper describes TCR Vbeta CDR3 sequencing of 140 or so peripheral blood samples, made up of about 40 ophthalmopathy patients, some 80 hyperthyroidism patients and roughly 17 progressor patients.

Stable Graves' hyperthyroidism was defined as the absence of progression to ophthalmopathy over 18 months of follow-up. Hyperthyroidism patients were newly diagnosed, with disease duration under 2 months, and aged 18 to 65 years. Exclusion was applied to patients with uncontrolled infections, other autoimmune diseases, pregnancy or lactation. Diagnoses were based on clinical symptoms, serum thyroxine and TRAb, thyroid ultrasound and orbital computed tomography. PBMCs were separated from approximately 9.9 ml of fresh peripheral blood using Ficoll-Paque density gradient centrifugation. Total RNA was extracted with Trizol reagent, and quality was checked on an Agilent 2100 Bioanalyzer. Overall study results and their limits: In validation, progression to ophthalmopathy was predicted by the model with 70.59% sensitivity and 72.22% specificity, a median of about 6.4 months before onset. Most expanded thyroid clonotypes (frequency above 0.001) were also found in blood, which suggests that blood repertoires may mirror thyroid immune responses. Sample size was not statistically predetermined, and investigators were not blinded to group allocation. In cross-validation, a model built on a 13 V-J signature told ophthalmopathy apart from stable hyperthyroidism with over 85% sensitivity and approximately 81% specificity, and in testing the same model reached 80%/75%.

Sequenced material: blood. This TCR was recovered from an older woman with Graves' hyperthyroidism. Here the chain combines TRBV12-3 or TRBV12-4 and TRBJ1-1; 8 junctional bases match TRBD1. The DNA reads as follows: TGTGCCAGCAGTCACAGTACAGGGGGCACTGAAGCTTTCTTT. Translated, it gives CASSHSTGGTEAFF.